These 20 T cell receptor beta chains were all obtained from the same sample, sequenced in a study of T-cell memory formation after mild COVID-19. TCRdb fed the 5' RACE reads into MiXCR, producing one record per CDR3 protein. Here the sample spans roughly 2,200 distinct CDR3 sequences, over 65% being singletons. Sequencing was carried out using PBMCs or a T cell subset sorted from them (not recorded which). These receptors were taken from an adult who had mild COVID-19 (a few samples of this study predate the infection). Cell type and time point are not known.

V gene TRBV5-1 combines with J gene TRBJ2-3, with 11 bases aligning to TRBD2. CDR1 and CDR2 (germline): SGHRS, YFSETQ. The CDR3 is made up of 14 amino acids. The V segment lost 8 bases and the J segment 5 bases; nucleotides outside the gene matches: 7. The CDR3 DNA reads TGCGCCAGTACTAGCGGGAGTCCCGGAGATACGCAGTATTTT. This sequence encodes CASTSGSPGDTQYF.

V and J are TRBV7-3 and TRBJ2-3; D call uncertain. Germline CDR1 SGHTA, CDR2 FQGTGA. The CDR3 contains 14 residues. Trimming removed 5 bases from V and 2 bases from J, with 11 bases in between. As DNA, the CDR3 is TGTGCCAGCAGCCCGGGTCCTGCCACAGATACGCAGTATTTT. Translating gives CASSPGPATDTQYF.

This chain links TRBV7-9 with TRBJ1-1, with D possibly matching TRBD1 (6 bases). From germline, CDR1 is SEHNR and CDR2 FQNEAQ (reference sequence). V lost 1 base and J 0 bases, leaving 18 bases between the germline ends. The CDR3 spans 18 residues. In nucleotides, the CDR3 is TGTGCCAGCAGCTTAGGTTCGTTGTCAGGGGAAATGAACACTGAAGCTTTCTTT. It specifies CASSLGSLSGEMNTEAFF.

The CDR3, as DNA: TGTGCCTGGAGTGTACTACTAGCTGGGGCAGATACGCAGTATTTT. This sequence encodes CAWSVLLAGADTQYF. The genes are TRBV30 and TRBJ2-3, with D possibly TRBD2 on 6 matching bases. V was clipped by 0 bases and J by 4 bases, with 14 bases between them. Germline V gives CDR1 GTSNPN, CDR2 SVGIG (reference sequence). This CDR3 is 15 amino acids long.

The chain is built from TRBV13 and TRBJ2-3; a possible D gene is TRBD2 (6 bases). V lost 0 bases and J 0 bases, leaving 10 bases between the germline ends. CDR3 length: 16 amino acids. CDR1 is PRHDT and CDR2 is FYEKMQ in the germline V gene (reference sequence). This chain's CDR3 is CASSLGWGTSTDTQYF. The CDR3 nucleotides are TGTGCCAGCAGCTTAGGATGGGGGACTAGCACAGATACGCAGTATTTT.

This chain uses TRBV30 with TRBJ2-7, with D hard to call. Germline V gene lookup returns CDR1 GTSNPN and CDR2 SVGIG (reference sequence). The CDR3 is made up of 15 amino acids. V gave up 0 bases and J gave up 2 bases, with 14 bases separating them. CDR3 loop: CAWSVIGPLAYEQYF. CDR3 nucleotide sequence: TGTGCCTGGAGTGTAATCGGACCTCTTGCCTACGAGCAGTACTTC.

The chain carries TRBV15 and TRBJ2-7; D may be TRBD1 (5 bases). Trimming shortened V by 6 bases and J by 9 bases, and 18 bases separated the two germline ends. From germline, CDR1 is LNHNV and CDR2 YYDKDF (reference sequence). This CDR3 is built from 13 residues. The DNA for the CDR3 is TGTGCCACCAGTACAGGTTTTGGTTTCGGGCAGTACGTC. It specifies CATSTGFGFGQYV.

The chain employs TRBV18 and TRBJ2-1; perhaps TRBD1 as D (6 bases). Germline V gene lookup returns CDR1 KGHSH and CDR2 LQKENI. CDR3 size: 15 residues. Deletions cut 3 bases from V and 0 bases from J, with 9 bases between. This chain's CDR3 is CASSPGAVSYNEQFF. The CDR3 nucleotides read TGTGCCAGCTCACCGGGGGCAGTCTCCTACAATGAGCAGTTCTTC.

This clonotype has just a few counts. The chain uses TRBV7-2 and TRBJ2-3; 12 bases are a match to TRBD2. The CDR3 is 17 amino acids. Per the germline V gene, CDR1 is SGHTA and CDR2 is FQGNSA. Trimming cost V 1 base and J 1 base; bases outside gene matches: 3. The CDR3 region has the DNA TGTGCCAGCAGCTTAGTAGCTAGCGGGGGGGGCACAGATACGCAGTATTTT. Its protein product is CASSLVASGGGTDTQYF.

The gene calls are TRBV24-1 and TRBJ2-1; no clear D. Germline CDR1 and CDR2: KGHDR and SFDVKD. The ends were cut back, 3 bases at V and 5 bases at J, with 7 bases in the middle. CDR3 length equals 13 residues. The chain's CDR3 is CATSDPNNNEQFF. The DNA of the CDR3 is TGTGCCACCAGTGATCCCAATAACAATGAGCAGTTCTTC.

Sample share makes this clonotype large. The gene calls are TRBV4-2 and TRBJ1-2; D gene ambiguous. Germline V lookup: CDR1 LGHNA, CDR2 YNFKEQ. Trimming left V 0 bases short and J 6 bases short, with 8 bases between. This CDR3 is 13 amino acids long. CDR3 sequence (DNA): TGTGCCAGCAGCCAAGATGGGCCTAATGGCTACACCTTC. Encoded protein: CASSQDGPNGYTF.

This sequence joins TRBV7-9 and TRBJ1-1; 8 bases are a match to TRBD1. This CDR3 has 15 amino acids. J lost 0 bases, V lost 5 bases, and 5 bases had no gene match. The V gene's germline CDR1 is SEHNR and CDR2 FQNEAQ (reference sequence). For the CDR3, the DNA is TGTGCCAGCAGCATCGGGACAGGCGTGAACACTGAAGCTTTCTTT. Its translation is CASSIGTGVNTEAFF.

Sample share makes this clonotype medium-sized. V and J are TRBV20-1 and TRBJ2-2, with TRBD2 matching 9 bases. V gave up 0 bases and J gave up 4 bases; unmatched junction bases: 12. Germline V gene data show CDR1 as DFQATT and CDR2 as SNEGSKA (reference sequence). This CDR3 is built from 18 residues. CDR3 residues: CSARDPSRLAVGTGELFF. The CDR3 nucleotides are TGCAGTGCTAGAGATCCGTCTCGACTAGCGGTGGGCACCGGGGAGCTGTTTTTT.

The J gene is TRBJ1-1, the V gene TRBV7-3; the D gene is possibly TRBD1 (5 bases). This CDR3 spans 15 amino acids. Germline CDR1 and CDR2: SGHTA and FQGTGA. With 2 bases removed from V and 1 base from J, the gap between germline ends came to 11 bases. In DNA form, the CDR3 reads TGTGCCAGCAGCTTATCGGCGGGGGGGAACACTGAAGCTTTCTTT. This gives the protein CASSLSAGGNTEAFF.

The chain uses TRBV7-3 and TRBJ2-5; unclear D gene. Germline-derived CDR1 and CDR2 are SGHTA and FQGTGA. V lost 5 bases, J lost 2 bases, and 9 bases lay in between. The CDR3 contains 13 residues. CDR3 DNA: TGTGCCAGCAGCGCCGGCCATCAAGAGACCCAGTACTTC. This encodes CASSAGHQETQYF.

The CDR3 coding sequence is TGTGCCAGCAGCCTACCCGGGACGGGTACGCAGTATTTT. The encoded protein is CASSLPGTGTQYF. The chain is built from TRBV3-1 and TRBJ2-3; possibly TRBD1 or TRBD2 for D (5 bases each). CDR3 size: 13 residues. Germline CDR1 LGHDT, CDR2 YNNKEL (reference sequence). V shed 4 bases and J shed 8 bases, with 13 bases lying between them.

The genes are TRBV7-9 and TRBJ1-2, with TRBD1 as a possible D gene (6 bases). This CDR3 contains 12 residues. Germline values: CDR1 SEHNR, CDR2 FQNEAQ (reference sequence). V lost 6 bases and J lost 6, with 11 bases in between. The CDR3 coding sequence is TGTGCCAGCAGACCCGACAGGAATGGCTACACCTTC. Its translation: CASRPDRNGYTF.

This clonotype is large within its sample. The rearrangement joins TRBV12-3 or TRBV12-4 to TRBJ2-7; 7 positions match TRBD2. Losses at the gene ends were 4 bases for V and 1 base for J; bases not matched to a gene: 10. This CDR3 spans 16 amino acids. The CDR3 loop is CASSSPPSGGSYEQYF. CDR3 in DNA: TGTGCCAGCAGTTCGCCCCCTAGCGGTGGGTCCTACGAGCAGTACTTC.

Relative to its sample, this clonotype is medium-sized (0.01 to 0.1%). The chain has TRBV15 and TRBJ1-1; D remains unclear. This CDR3 is 16 amino acids long. V gave up 4 bases and J gave up 0 bases, with 15 bases separating them. The germline V gene encodes CDR1 LNHNV and CDR2 YYDKDF (reference sequence). The CDR3 region is CATSTLAPGLNTEAFF. The CDR3 DNA reads as TGTGCCACCAGCACCTTGGCCCCCGGACTGAACACTGAAGCTTTCTTT.

The J gene is TRBJ2-7, the V gene TRBV5-1; D is unclear. V gave up 0 bases and J gave up 0 bases, with 10 bases separating them. The CDR3 is made up of 15 amino acids. From germline, CDR1 is SGHRS and CDR2 YFSETQ. CDR3 in amino acids: CASSLAAGSSYEQYF. CDR3 DNA: TGCGCCAGCAGCTTGGCCGCCGGCAGCTCCTACGAGCAGTACTTC.